This is a list of T cell receptor beta chains from one sample in a study of cytotoxic CD8 clonotypes in ibrutinib-treated CLL. Produced via immunoSEQ multiplex PCR; TCRdb's table is partial and in-frame only. This repertoire shows about 50,000 clones, more than 55% found once; its top ten account for 25% to 30%. Sequences were derived from PBMCs, sampled after 24 months of ibrutinib treatment. These receptor sequences come from a human donor with chronic lymphocytic leukemia. The CDR3 runs from the conserved cysteine through the conserved F or W. D genes are given only for firm matches. Size is stated for part of the rows, as once, few or many counts, or as a class when the clone is expanded.

j_call: TRBJ2-6; d_call: NA; v_call: TRBV6-5; cdr3_length: 11; clone_size: NA; cdr3_aa: CASKGANVLTF; cdr3_nt: TGTGCCAGCAAGGGGGCCAACGTCCTGACTTTC
j_call: TRBJ1-1; d_call: NA; v_call: TRBV6-5; cdr3_length: 14; clone_size: NA; cdr3_aa: CAISTPGAGTEAFF; cdr3_nt: TGTGCCATCTCCACCCCCGGCGCTGGCACTGAAGCTTTCTTT
j_call: TRBJ2-2; d_call: NA; v_call: TRBV11-2; cdr3_length: 16; clone_size: NA; cdr3_aa: CASSLVKGAEPGELFF; cdr3_nt: TGTGCCAGCAGCCTGGTGAAGGGCGCCGAGCCCGGGGAGCTGTTTTTT
j_call: TRBJ2-5; d_call: TRBD2; v_call: TRBV4-2; cdr3_length: 15; clone_size: NA; cdr3_aa: CASSLVLAGQETQYF; cdr3_nt: TGTGCCAGCAGCTTGGTTTTAGCGGGACAAGAGACCCAGTACTTC
j_call: TRBJ1-6; d_call: NA; v_call: TRBV6-5; cdr3_length: 13; clone_size: few; cdr3_aa: CASSALTGSPLHF; cdr3_nt: TGTGCCAGCAGTGCCCTAACCGGGTCACCCCTCCACTTT
j_call: TRBJ1-1; d_call: NA; v_call: TRBV7-8; cdr3_length: 12; clone_size: few; cdr3_aa: CASSPGGTEAFF; cdr3_nt: TGTGCCAGCAGCCCGGGGGGGACTGAAGCTTTCTTT
j_call: TRBJ1-6; d_call: NA; v_call: TRBV11-2; cdr3_length: 16; clone_size: many; cdr3_aa: CASSFGPGSYNSPLHF; cdr3_nt: TGTGCCAGCAGCTTTGGGCCGGGATCTTATAATTCACCCCTCCACTTT
j_call: TRBJ2-4; d_call: TRBD1; v_call: TRBV11-2; cdr3_length: 14; clone_size: NA; cdr3_aa: CASSLTGTENIQYF; cdr3_nt: TGTGCCAGCAGCTTGACCGGGACAGAAAACATTCAGTACTTC
j_call: TRBJ2-6; d_call: NA; v_call: TRBV27; cdr3_length: 13; clone_size: NA; cdr3_aa: CASRSSGANVLTF; cdr3_nt: TGTGCCAGCAGATCGTCTGGGGCCAACGTCCTGACTTTC
j_call: TRBJ1-2; d_call: NA; v_call: TRBV29-1; cdr3_length: 19; clone_size: NA; cdr3_aa: CSVVLPTRGGVAFEYGYTF; cdr3_nt: TGCAGCGTTGTTCTCCCAACGAGGGGGGGTGTGGCGTTTGAATATGGCTACACCTTC
j_call: TRBJ2-5; d_call: NA; v_call: TRBV5-1; cdr3_length: 13; clone_size: NA; cdr3_aa: CASMAAGAETQYF; cdr3_nt: TGCGCCAGCATGGCGGCAGGGGCAGAGACCCAGTACTTC
j_call: TRBJ1-3; d_call: NA; v_call: TRBV10-2; cdr3_length: 14; clone_size: NA; cdr3_aa: CASSERGRGNTIYF; cdr3_nt: TGCGCCAGCAGTGAGAGGGGACGGGGAAACACCATATATTTT
j_call: TRBJ1-5; d_call: TRBD1; v_call: TRBV2; cdr3_length: 15; clone_size: NA; cdr3_aa: CASSDGRGNNQPQHF; cdr3_nt: TGTGCCAGCAGTGACGGCAGGGGGAACAATCAGCCCCAGCATTTT
j_call: TRBJ1-2; d_call: TRBD1; v_call: TRBV19; cdr3_length: 17; clone_size: few; cdr3_aa: CASSMPGQGMSSYGYTF; cdr3_nt: TGTGCCAGTAGTATGCCGGGACAGGGTATGAGCAGCTATGGCTACACCTTC
j_call: TRBJ1-2; d_call: NA; v_call: TRBV6-1; cdr3_length: 13; clone_size: NA; cdr3_aa: CASSERGWYGYTF; cdr3_nt: TGTGCCAGCAGTGAACGGGGTTGGTATGGCTACACCTTC
j_call: TRBJ2-5; d_call: TRBD2; v_call: TRBV7-8; cdr3_length: 16; clone_size: NA; cdr3_aa: CASSLLPSGVGETQYF; cdr3_nt: TGTGCCAGCAGCTTATTACCTAGCGGGGTAGGGGAGACCCAGTACTTC
j_call: TRBJ2-2; d_call: NA; v_call: TRBV11-2; cdr3_length: 16; clone_size: many; cdr3_aa: CASSSRVIGGTGELFF; cdr3_nt: TGTGCCAGCAGCTCACGTGTTATAGGGGGAACCGGGGAGCTGTTTTTT
j_call: TRBJ1-6; d_call: TRBD1; v_call: TRBV5-1; cdr3_length: 16; clone_size: NA; cdr3_aa: CASSLASRQGNSPLHF; cdr3_nt: TGCGCCAGCAGCTTGGCCTCCCGACAGGGCAATTCACCCCTCCACTTT
j_call: TRBJ2-4; d_call: NA; v_call: TRBV28; cdr3_length: 19; clone_size: NA; cdr3_aa: CASSPRHAMFPGVKNIQYF; cdr3_nt: TGTGCCAGCAGTCCCCGACACGCAATGTTCCCAGGTGTCAAAAACATTCAGTACTTC
j_call: TRBJ1-1; d_call: NA; v_call: TRBV27; cdr3_length: 15; clone_size: NA; cdr3_aa: CASTPGRGTGTEAFF; cdr3_nt: TGTGCCAGCACCCCTGGGAGGGGGACGGGCACTGAAGCTTTCTTT
j_call: TRBJ1-4; d_call: TRBD1; v_call: TRBV6-1; cdr3_length: 14; clone_size: few; cdr3_aa: CASRRDRSGEKLFF; cdr3_nt: TGTGCCAGCAGGAGGGACAGGAGTGGGGAAAAACTGTTTTTT
j_call: TRBJ1-4; d_call: NA; v_call: TRBV5-4; cdr3_length: 14; clone_size: NA; cdr3_aa: CASSLQTRGEKLFF; cdr3_nt: TGTGCCAGCAGCTTGCAAACCCGGGGTGAAAAACTGTTTTTT
j_call: TRBJ1-5; d_call: NA; v_call: TRBV27; cdr3_length: 15; clone_size: NA; cdr3_aa: CASSPDSYSNQPQHF; cdr3_nt: TGTGCCAGCAGCCCCGACAGTTATAGCAATCAGCCCCAGCATTTT
j_call: TRBJ2-3; d_call: NA; v_call: TRBV5-4; cdr3_length: 13; clone_size: many; cdr3_aa: CASSLWQTDTQYF; cdr3_nt: TGTGCCAGCAGCTTGTGGCAAACAGATACGCAGTATTTT
j_call: TRBJ2-1; d_call: NA; v_call: TRBV19; cdr3_length: 12; clone_size: few; cdr3_aa: CASSFPRDPQFF; cdr3_nt: TGTGCCAGTAGTTTCCCCCGAGACCCCCAGTTCTTC
j_call: TRBJ1-5; d_call: NA; v_call: TRBV5-1; cdr3_length: 14; clone_size: NA; cdr3_aa: CASSLAGSNQPQHF; cdr3_nt: TGCGCCAGCAGCTTGGCGGGCAGCAATCAGCCCCAGCATTTT
j_call: TRBJ1-2; d_call: NA; v_call: TRBV6-1; cdr3_length: 13; clone_size: NA; cdr3_aa: CASSESGGWGYTF; cdr3_nt: TGTGCCAGCAGTGAATCGGGCGGCTGGGGCTACACCTTC
j_call: TRBJ1-4; d_call: NA; v_call: TRBV29-1; cdr3_length: 13; clone_size: once; cdr3_aa: CSAARDPNEKLFF; cdr3_nt: TGCAGCGCCGCCAGGGATCCTAATGAAAAACTGTTTTTT
j_call: TRBJ2-7; d_call: NA; v_call: TRBV5-1; cdr3_length: 14; clone_size: NA; cdr3_aa: CASSLSTDTYEQYF; cdr3_nt: TGCGCCAGCAGCTTGAGTACAGATACCTACGAGCAGTACTTC
j_call: TRBJ1-6; d_call: NA; v_call: TRBV5-6; cdr3_length: 14; clone_size: NA; cdr3_aa: CASSLASYNSPLHF; cdr3_nt: TGTGCCAGCAGCTTGGCCTCCTATAATTCACCCCTCCACTTT
j_call: TRBJ2-2; d_call: TRBD2; v_call: TRBV2; cdr3_length: 17; clone_size: NA; cdr3_aa: CASSELAGTANTGELFF; cdr3_nt: TGTGCCAGCAGTGAACTAGCGGGGACCGCGAACACCGGGGAGCTGTTTTTT
j_call: TRBJ1-5; d_call: NA; v_call: TRBV19; cdr3_length: 14; clone_size: NA; cdr3_aa: CASSFEPRGQPQHF; cdr3_nt: TGTGCCAGTAGTTTTGAGCCTCGGGGTCAGCCCCAGCATTTT
j_call: TRBJ1-4; d_call: TRBD1; v_call: TRBV15; cdr3_length: 14; clone_size: NA; cdr3_aa: CATVRDRGNEKLFF; cdr3_nt: TGTGCCACCGTCCGGGACAGGGGTAATGAAAAACTGTTTTTT
j_call: TRBJ2-7; d_call: NA; v_call: TRBV4-2; cdr3_length: 15; clone_size: NA; cdr3_aa: CASSQESGLASEQYF; cdr3_nt: TGTGCCAGCAGCCAAGAGTCAGGGCTGGCTTCCGAGCAGTACTTC
j_call: TRBJ1-6; d_call: NA; v_call: TRBV19; cdr3_length: 13; clone_size: few; cdr3_aa: CASSASGDSPLHF; cdr3_nt: TGTGCCAGTAGTGCCTCGGGGGATTCACCCCTCCACTTT
j_call: TRBJ1-4; d_call: NA; v_call: TRBV29-1; cdr3_length: 11; clone_size: few; cdr3_aa: CSVRPNEKLFF; cdr3_nt: TGCAGCGTTCGTCCTAATGAAAAACTGTTTTTT
j_call: TRBJ1-2; d_call: NA; v_call: TRBV5-4; cdr3_length: 15; clone_size: NA; cdr3_aa: CASSSAGGRDYGYTF; cdr3_nt: TGTGCCAGCAGCTCGGCGGGGGGTCGGGACTATGGCTACACCTTC
j_call: TRBJ2-7; d_call: TRBD2; v_call: TRBV5-6; cdr3_length: 14; clone_size: NA; cdr3_aa: CASSWTSGGYEQYF; cdr3_nt: TGTGCCAGCAGCTGGACTAGCGGGGGCTACGAGCAGTACTTC